The rows below give T cell receptor beta chains drawn from one sample of a study of CD8 T cells in ankylosing spondylitis. MiXCR, applied by TCRdb to the 5' RACE reads, yields one record per CDR3 protein. The sample contains a few hundred thousand distinct CDR3 sequences, about 10% of which appear only once. Material for sequencing was blood, either unsorted or a sorted T cell fraction (not recorded which). Receptor source: a male donor with ankylosing spondylitis or in good health (not recorded which). Each CDR3 is given with its conserved first and last residue. Each record gives: CDR3 DNA, CDR3 protein, J gene, V gene, clone size, D gene. D genes are given only for firm matches. Clone size is shown for a subset of rows, as once, few, many or a class of expanded clone.

TGTGCCAGCAGCTTAGACTCGGGACAGGGTTTCTACGAGCAGTACTTC,CASSLDSGQGFYEQYF,TRBJ2-7,TRBV11-3,.,TRBD1
TGCAGCGTTGCGGAGGTTCCGGGGGCCAACGTCCTGACTTTC,CSVAEVPGANVLTF,TRBJ2-6,TRBV29-1,.,.
TGTGCCAGCAGACGAACAGCCACAGGGAGGGGACCAAGCTACGAGCAGTACTTC,CASRRTATGRGPSYEQYF,TRBJ2-7,TRBV6-2/TRBV6-3,few,.
TGCAGCGTTGAAGAGAGGCGGGAGGGTCGGGAGACCCAGTACTTC,CSVEERREGRETQYF,TRBJ2-5,TRBV29-1,.,TRBD2
TGCGCCAGCAGCTGGGACGGGGATAGCAATCAGCCCCAGCATTTT,CASSWDGDSNQPQHF,TRBJ1-5,TRBV5-1,many,.
TGCTGTGCCAACGACAGGGGGCGGTGGGAGATGAACACTGAAGCTTTCTTT,CCANDRGRWEMNTEAFF,TRBJ1-1,TRBV20-1,.,TRBD1
TGTGCCAGCAGATTAGGGCTTCTGGGCACAGATACGCAGTATTTT,CASRLGLLGTDTQYF,TRBJ2-3,TRBV7-8,many,.
TGTGCCACCAGGTGGGACCGCTCGATGAACACTGAAGCTTTCTTT,CATRWDRSMNTEAFF,TRBJ1-1,TRBV15,many,.
TGTGCCAGCAGCCCAACCCAAGGCCCCGAGCAGTTCTTC,CASSPTQGPEQFF,TRBJ2-1,TRBV25-1,many,.
TGTGCCAGCAGTTTCAGGGGTAACTATGGCTACACCTTC,CASSFRGNYGYTF,TRBJ1-2,TRBV12-3/TRBV12-4,many,.
TGCGCCAGCAGCTTGCCGGGAGCTGGCTCACCCCTCCACTTT,CASSLPGAGSPLHF,TRBJ1-6,TRBV5-1,many,.
TGTGCCAGCAGTGAAAGGTTGGGGGCTAGCCCGATTTACAATGAGCAGTTCTTC,CASSERLGASPIYNEQFF,TRBJ2-1,TRBV6-1,many,.
TGTGCCAGTAGTATAGATCGTGCAGGGGCCTACAATGAGCAGTTCTTC,CASSIDRAGAYNEQFF,TRBJ2-1,TRBV19,many,.
TGTGCCAGCAGCGAACGGTTCTCTGGGGCCAACGTCCTGACTTTC,CASSERFSGANVLTF,TRBJ2-6,TRBV9,many,.
TGTGCCAGCTCTCGTCCGGCTAACTATGGCTACACCTTC,CASSRPANYGYTF,TRBJ1-2,TRBV6-1,many,.
TGTGCCAGCAGTTTTTTATCGGGGCTCCCCTACAATGAGCAGTTCTTC,CASSFLSGLPYNEQFF,TRBJ2-1,TRBV28,many,.
TGTGCCAGCAGCTTGGGGACAGGGGTAACGGAGACCCAGTACTTC,CASSLGTGVTETQYF,TRBJ2-5,TRBV7-2,many,TRBD1
TGCAGCGCTTCACCTCAGGGGGGGGATGGAGATACGCAGTATTTT,CSASPQGGDGDTQYF,TRBJ2-3,TRBV29-1,many,.
TGTGCCAGTAAGGGGGGAGGACCACACACAGATACGCAGTATTTT,CASKGGGPHTDTQYF,TRBJ2-3,TRBV13,many,.
TGTGCCAGCAGTCGGCGGGGCGAGCAGGGGTCGGGTGAGCAGTTCTTC,CASSRRGEQGSGEQFF,TRBJ2-1,TRBV27,.,.
TGCGCCAGCAGCCAAGATCGGCAGGGGGCTTACGAGCAGTACTTC,CASSQDRQGAYEQYF,TRBJ2-7,TRBV4-1,many,TRBD1
TGTGCCAGCAGCCGCCACCAGGGGAGCACTGAAGCTTTCTTT,CASSRHQGSTEAFF,TRBJ1-1,TRBV12-3/TRBV12-4,many,.
TGCAGCGGCGAACCTAGCGGGGGGTTCGGTGAGCAGTTCTTC,CSGEPSGGFGEQFF,TRBJ2-1,TRBV29-1,.,TRBD2
TGTGCCAGCAGCCAAGGGCCCACAGGGAACTACGAGCAGTACTTC,CASSQGPTGNYEQYF,TRBJ2-7,TRBV3-1,.,.
TGTGCCAGCAGTGACTTTGGGACTAGCGGGAGGAGTGAGCAGTTCTTC,CASSDFGTSGRSEQFF,TRBJ2-1,TRBV6-4,many,TRBD2